The next 16 T cell receptor beta chains were all read from a single sample in a study of tumor-infiltrating lymphocytes in primary liver carcinoma. Unsorted bulk tissue (about 20-32 mg) underwent RNA and DNA co-extraction. Total RNA amounting to around 450 ng was the source from which TCR beta cDNA was made with a constant-region primer. Library construction for TCR beta comprised three nested multiplex PCR rounds performed with slightly modified ARM-PCR. Running ten to eleven cycles apiece, the first two PCR rounds relied on TRBV1-TRBV30 forward primers together with a C-beta reverse primer. TCRdb ran MiXCR on the multiplex PCR reads and lists one entry per CDR3 protein. The table records 100,000 or so distinct CDR3 sequences, more than 65% of them present only once. The sequenced sample was liver tumor tissue from sampling region 2. As for subset: tumor region T2, inferior pole. The receptor set was obtained from a woman aged 55-70 years with primary liver carcinoma and hepatitis B virus infection.

On this clonotype: One end of the junction fails to match germline, which may point to a read error. The V call is TRBV6-5, the J call TRBJ1-5; D call uncertain. Per the germline V gene, CDR1 is MNHEY and CDR2 is SVGAGI. This CDR3 has 13 residues. CDR3 region: CASSYGFNEPEHF. The CDR3 DNA follows: TGTGCCAGCAGCTACGGATTCAATGAGCCCGAGCATTTT.

In regard to this clonotype: Without the conserved terminal phenylalanine or tryptophan, this CDR3 likely stems from a read error. CDR3 DNA: TGTGCCAGCAACAGGGGGAGGACTGAAGCTTTCTCT. It yields the protein CASNRGRTEAFS. The chain employs TRBV28 and TRBJ1-1; 8 nucleotides agree with TRBD1. The CDR3 has 12 amino acids. J gave up 5 bases and V 7 bases, and 3 bases lay outside the gene matches. The germline gives CDR1 MDHEN, CDR2 SYDVKM.

Of note for this clonotype: No conserved phenylalanine or tryptophan is present at the end of the CDR3, so a read error is the likely explanation. The chain joins TRBV4-1 to TRBJ2-7, with TRBD2 as a possible D gene (5 bases). CDR1 and CDR2 (germline): MGHRA, YSYEKL. The CDR3 covers 14 residues. The CDR3 coding sequence is TGTGCCAGCAGCCAAGCGGAGATCTCCTACGAGCAGTACATC. Encoded protein: CASSQAEISYEQYI.

This clonotype appeared many times. The V gene is TRBV6-1, the J gene TRBJ1-1, with D maybe TRBD1 (5 bases). This CDR3 contains 14 residues. The V and J ends lost 7 bases and 11 bases respectively, with 23 bases between them. Germline V gene sequence: CDR1 MNHNS, CDR2 SASEGT. The CDR3 spells CASKRSGDPGGAFF. CDR3 bases: TGTGCCAGCAAAAGATCGGGGGACCCAGGTGGTGCTTTCTTT.

This clonotype was picked up many times. A much larger clone differs by one base, so this may be a read error. The chain recombines TRBV11-2 with TRBJ1-2; D remains ambiguous. Deletions cut 2 bases from V and 2 bases from J, with 12 bases between. The CDR3 is 15 residues long. CDR1 is SGHAT and CDR2 is FQNNGV in the germline V gene. CDR3 coding DNA: TGTGCCAGCAGCTTACCCGCGACCGACAACTATGGCTACACCTTC. It translates to CASSLPATDNYGYTF. Using reference TRBV11-2 and TRBJ1-2 for the parts outside the CDR3, the full variable domain is EAGVAQSPRYKIIEKRQSVAFWCNPISGHATLYWYQQILGQGPKLLIQFQNNGVVDDSQLPKDRFSAERLKGVDSTLKIQPAKLEDSAVYLCASSLPATDNYGYTFGSGTRLTVV.

The rearrangement uses TRBV11-2 and TRBJ2-7; a weak D match, TRBD1 (6 bases). This CDR3 region has 17 residues. The germline gives CDR1 SGHAT, CDR2 FQNNGV. The ends were cut back, 6 bases at V and 0 bases at J, with 21 bases in the middle. Written as DNA, the CDR3 is TGTGCCAGCAGTCCATACCATAGACAGGTCAACTCCTACGAGCAGTACTTC. Amino acid sequence: CASSPYHRQVNSYEQYF.

This rearrangement joins TRBV4-1 to TRBJ2-5, with 8 bases lining up with TRBD1. Trimming at V came to 4 bases and at J to 5 bases, leaving 15 bases not matched to a gene. Germline CDR1 reads MGHRA; CDR2 reads YSYEKL. CDR3 size: 17 residues. CDR3 in amino acids: CASSLTQGGHGRETQYF. The CDR3 nucleotides are TGCGCCAGCAGCCTCACACAGGGGGGACATGGACGCGAGACCCAGTACTTC.

Note on this clonotype: Compared with germline, one end of the junction differs, possibly owing to a read error. V gene TRBV6-1 combines with J gene TRBJ1-4; tentatively, D is TRBD1 (5 bases). This CDR3 region has 18 residues. Germline CDR1 MNHNS, CDR2 SASEGT. CDR3 residues: CASSEAGAGTSTSEKLFF. CDR3 DNA sequence: TGTGCCAGCAGTGAAGCTGGTGCAGGGACCTCAACTAGTGAAAAACTGTTTTTT.

Remarks on this clonotype: As the CDR3 is not closed by the conserved phenylalanine or tryptophan, this likely results from a read error. The chain links TRBV11-2 to TRBJ1-2, with D maybe TRBD1 (6 bases). Between the trimmed V and J ends, which lost 5 bases and 8 bases, there was a span of 18 bases. The CDR3 totals 14 residues. Germline values: CDR1 SGHAT, CDR2 FQNNGV. The CDR3: CASSPQRGNRGYTI. DNA of the CDR3: TGTGCCAGCAGCCCTCAAAGGGGGAATAGGGGCTACACCATC.

This clonotype was observed many times. This chain connects TRBV28 to TRBJ1-5; D remains unclear. V dropped 6 bases and J dropped 5 bases, with 14 bases sitting between them. The CDR3 covers 14 residues. The germline V gene has CDR1 MDHEN and CDR2 SYDVKM. CDR3 amino acids: CASSPASGYQPQHF. CDR3 bases: TGTGCCAGCAGCCCCGCTTCGGGGTATCAGCCCCAGCATTTT. The variable domain in full, completed from reference TRBV28 and TRBJ1-5, reads DVKVTQSSRYLVKRTGEKVFLECVQDMDHENMFWYRQDPGLGLRLIYFSYDVKMKEKGDIPEGYSVSREKKERFSLILESASTNQTSMYLCASSPASGYQPQHFGDGTRLSIL.

To note about this clonotype: Relative to the germline gene, one junction end is altered; a read error may explain this. The rearrangement joins TRBV6-1 to TRBJ2-7; D may correspond to TRBD1 or TRBD2 (5 bases each). The CDR3 is 14 amino acids. Germline-derived CDR1 and CDR2 are MNHNS and SASEGT. CDR3 protein: CAGSEAFEGYERYF. CDR3 DNA: TGTGCTGGCAGTGAAGCTTTCGAGGGGTACGAGCGGTACTTC.

The chain joins TRBV11-1 to TRBJ2-7; 9 bases map to TRBD2. The CDR3 contains 16 residues. Germline-derived CDR1 and CDR2 are SGHAT and FQDESV (reference sequence). Losses at the gene ends were 8 bases for V and 1 base for J; bases not matched to a gene: 12. The CDR3 protein is CASGPAGAGGSYEQYF. The CDR3 DNA is TGTGCCAGCGGCCCAGCGGGAGCGGGAGGATCCTACGAGCAGTACTTC.

The sample holds one count of this clonotype. A much bigger clone sits one base away, suggesting this may be a read error. This chain joins TRBV6-2 or TRBV6-3 and TRBJ2-7; TRBD2 matches at 10 bases. There are 15 residues in the CDR3. Germline loops: CDR1 MNHEY, CDR2 SVGEGT. Here the CDR3 DNA reads TGTCCCAGCAGTTACACCGCTAGCGGGAGTCATGAGCAGTACTTC. Amino acid sequence: CPSSYTASGSHEQYF.

This clonotype was found once. A junction boundary mismatches the germline segment, possibly from a read error. The chain couples TRBV10-2 to TRBJ2-1; D uncertain. Germline V lookup: CDR1 WSHSY, CDR2 SAAADI. This CDR3 spans 15 amino acids. CDR3 protein: CSSSAIAAAYGKQFF. CDR3 nucleotide sequence: TGTTCCAGCAGTGCGATAGCAGCTGCCTATGGTAAGCAGTTCTTC.

In the case of this clonotype: One end of the junction is discordant with germline, which a read error may explain. The chain carries TRBV7-9 and TRBJ2-5; D assignment may be TRBD1 or TRBD2 (5 bases each). Germline CDR1 and CDR2: SEHNR and FQNEAQ (reference sequence). The length of the CDR3 is 12 residues. DNA of the CDR3: TGTGCCAGCGGGACGGATCAAGAGACCCAGTGCTTC. Protein sequence: CASGTDQETQCF.

V and J are TRBV6-1 and TRBJ1-5, with a possible D match to TRBD1 (5 bases). The CDR3 spans 15 residues. Germline V gene sequence: CDR1 MNHNS, CDR2 SASEGT. V shed 9 bases and J shed 2 bases, with 17 bases lying between them. The CDR3 is CASSSGASGNQPQHF. The CDR3 DNA reads as TGTGCCAGTAGTTCCGGGGCTTCGGGCAATCAGCCCCAGCATTTT.